The 29 T cell receptor beta chains reported below all come from one sample, sequenced in a study of cytomegalovirus exposure and HLA in healthy donors. The study ran its PCR with 60 Vbeta and 13 Jbeta primers. This table comes from immunoSEQ multiplex PCR, and its TCRdb copy is limited to in-frame clones, with some not included. The sample gives more than 90,000 clones, nearly 70% of which show up once; roughly 2.7% is in the top ten. Input material: PBMCs. These TCRs come from a man over 45 in good health and CMV-seronegative.

This chain links TRBV12-1 with TRBJ1-4; the table names TRBD1, a call not compared with the DNA. TRBV12-1 is classified as a pseudogene. This CDR3 is built from 15 residues. CDR3 DNA sequence: TGTGCCAGCACGCCGGGACAGGGTCGGGAGGAAAAACTGTTTTTT. This codes for CASTPGQGREEKLFF.

This chain links TRBV7-3 with TRBJ2-7; 9 nucleotides agree with TRBD2. V lost 3 bases, J lost 2 bases, and 5 bases stayed unmatched. The germline V gene encodes CDR1 SGHTA and CDR2 FQGTGA. This CDR3 region has 15 residues. The CDR3 spells CASSFGAGGTYEQYF. The CDR3 nucleotides read TGTGCCAGCAGCTTCGGAGCGGGGGGTACCTACGAGCAGTACTTC.

The chain couples TRBV10-3 to TRBJ2-5; 13 bases match TRBD2. With V trimmed by 10 bases and J by 1 base, 3 bases remained unmatched. This CDR3 has 14 amino acids. Germline V gives CDR1 ENHRY, CDR2 SYGVKD. In DNA, the CDR3 is TGTGCCACCGGACTAGCGGGAGCCCAAGAGACCCAGTACTTC. It specifies CATGLAGAQETQYF.

This clone was found a few times. The chain uses TRBV29-1 and TRBJ1-5; perhaps TRBD1 as D (5 bases). Germline CDR1 is SQVTM and CDR2 is ANQGSEA. The CDR3 runs to 13 residues. The V end lost 4 bases, the J end lost 7 bases, and 14 bases lay between the germline ends. The CDR3 DNA reads as TGCAGCGTTGCGGCAGGGCGTGGGCAGCCCCAGCATTTT. This translates into CSVAAGRGQPQHF.

V gene TRBV9 combines with J gene TRBJ1-2, with D maybe TRBD1 (6 bases). CDR3 size: 13 residues. V lost 0 bases to trimming and J lost 4 bases, with 7 bases between them. Germline values: CDR1 SGDLS, CDR2 YYNGEE. CDR3 sequence: CASSVGTAYGYTF. For the CDR3, the DNA is TGTGCCAGCAGCGTAGGGACAGCCTATGGCTACACCTTC.

This clone was found once. The chain couples TRBV4-3 to TRBJ1-2; TRBD1 matches at 8 bases. Germline loops: CDR1 LGHNA, CDR2 YSLEER. After removal of 1 base from V and 2 bases from J, the junction contained 0 bases not matched to a gene. The CDR3 runs to 14 residues. CDR3 DNA: TGCGCCAGCAGCCAAGGGACAGGGAACTATGGCTACACCTTC. This codes for CASSQGTGNYGYTF.

As for this clone: The sample has other DNA sequences that encode this CDR3 too. The chain links TRBV18 to TRBJ2-3, with TRBD2 identical over 13 bases. The CDR3 is made up of 15 amino acids. The J segment lost 4 bases and the V segment lost 2 bases, leaving 0 bases of the junction unmatched. Germline V gene lookup returns CDR1 KGHSH and CDR2 LQKENI. The CDR3 sequence: CASSPGLAGADTQYF. In DNA, the CDR3 is TGTGCCAGCTCACCAGGACTAGCGGGAGCAGATACGCAGTATTTT.

The J gene is TRBJ2-3, the V gene TRBV5-1, with D uncertain. V was trimmed by 0 bases and J by 5 bases, leaving 13 bases between them. Germline lookup yields CDR1 SGHRS and CDR2 YFSETQ. This CDR3 contains 15 residues. The CDR3 region is CASSLAPFGGDTQYF. CDR3 nucleotide sequence: TGCGCCAGCAGCTTGGCCCCTTTTGGCGGAGATACGCAGTATTTT.

This chain uses TRBV9 with TRBJ1-1; D is perhaps TRBD1 (6 bases). Germline assignment: CDR1 SGDLS and CDR2 YYNGEE. CDR3 length: 15 amino acids. V lost 4 bases, J lost 4 bases, and 17 bases lay in between. The CDR3 nucleotides are TGTGCCAGCAGCCCGAGGGGGAGGGAGGGCACTGAAGCTTTCTTT. It translates to CASSPRGREGTEAFF. The full variable domain, completed using reference TRBV9 and TRBJ1-1, is DSGVTQTPKHLITATGQRVTLRCSPRSGDLSVYWYQQSLDQGLQFLIQYYNGEERAKGNILERFSAQQFPDLHSELNLSSLELGDSALYFCASSPRGREGTEAFFGQGTRLTVV.

This clone came up once. The chain is built from TRBV28 and TRBJ2-1; TRBD2 matches at 9 bases. Germline V gene lookup returns CDR1 MDHEN and CDR2 SYDVKM. There are 17 residues in the CDR3. Germline trimming cut 6 bases from V and 3 bases from J; bases unmatched to any gene: 12. CDR3 residues: CASSSLYSGSFYNEQFF. CDR3 in DNA: TGTGCCAGCAGCTCGCTTTATAGCGGGAGTTTCTACAATGAGCAGTTCTTC. Full variable domain (rest looked up from reference TRBV28 and TRBJ2-1): DVKVTQSSRYLVKRTGEKVFLECVQDMDHENMFWYRQDPGLGLRLIYFSYDVKMKEKGDIPEGYSVSREKKERFSLILESASTNQTSMYLCASSSLYSGSFYNEQFFGPGTRLTVL.

The V and J genes are TRBV5-1 and TRBJ1-3; tentatively, D is TRBD1 (5 bases). The V gene's germline CDR1 is SGHRS and CDR2 YFSETQ. The CDR3 has 15 amino acids. The germline V and J ends were trimmed by 4 bases and 4 bases, with 15 bases remaining between them. The CDR3, as DNA: TGCGCCAGCAGCCCCACCGACAGCCGCGGAAACACCATATATTTT. Amino acid sequence: CASSPTDSRGNTIYF.

This chain links TRBV4-2 with TRBJ2-3; D remains unclear. Germline V gene lookup returns CDR1 LGHNA and CDR2 YNFKEQ. The CDR3 is 15 residues long. Trimming took off 0 bases at V and 0 bases at J, with 7 bases between the two ends. Here the CDR3 reads CASSQDSQSTDTQYF. The CDR3 DNA is TGTGCCAGCAGCCAAGATTCTCAGAGCACAGATACGCAGTATTTT.

The chain recombines TRBV5-6 with TRBJ2-7, with 7 bases that match TRBD2. This CDR3 comprises 16 residues. CDR1 is SGHDT and CDR2 is YYEEEE in the germline V gene. The junction had 8 bases not matched to a gene; V was cut back by 0 bases and J by 2 bases. For the CDR3, the DNA is TGTGCCAGCAGCTTGGAGGGGACTAAAATAACCTACGAGCAGTACTTC. Its translation: CASSLEGTKITYEQYF. Supplemented by reference TRBV5-6 and TRBJ2-7, the full variable domain reads DAGVTQSPTHLIKTRGQQVTLRCSPKSGHDTVSWYQQALGQGPQFIFQYYEEEERQRGNFPDRFSGHQFPNYSSELNVNALLLGDSALYLCASSLEGTKITYEQYFGPGTRLTVT.

The chain combines TRBV11-2 with TRBJ1-2, with unresolved D. Between the trimmed V and J ends, which lost 0 bases and 2 bases, there was a span of 7 bases. CDR1 is SGHAT, CDR2 FQNNGV, per germline. CDR3 length: 14 residues. The CDR3 nucleotides are TGTGCCAGCAGCTTAGAATTTCAGAACTATGGCTACACCTTC. This codes for CASSLEFQNYGYTF.

This clone was observed a handful of times. The V and J genes are TRBV11-1 and TRBJ1-4; 10 bases are a match to TRBD1. Germline V gives CDR1 SGHAT, CDR2 FQDESV (reference sequence). There are 15 residues in the CDR3. Losses at the gene ends were 5 bases for V and 5 bases for J; bases not matched to a gene: 5. The CDR3: CASSLWTGGNEKLFF. The CDR3 nucleotides read TGTGCCAGCAGCCTGTGGACAGGGGGGAATGAAAAACTGTTTTTT.

The chain uses TRBV18 and TRBJ1-1; 10 bases fit TRBD1. In germline, CDR1 is KGHSH, CDR2 LQKENI. The V segment lost 5 bases and the J segment 4 bases; nucleotides outside the gene matches: 4. This CDR3 spans 14 amino acids. CDR3 bases: TGTGCCAGCTCAGCTTGGGACAGGGGCACTGAAGCTTTCTTT. Residues: CASSAWDRGTEAFF.

This CDR3 reads CASSQSGSGTDTQYF. The CDR3 bases are TGTGCCAGCAGCCAAAGCGGGAGTGGCACAGATACGCAGTATTTT. The genes are TRBV5-4 and TRBJ2-3; 8 bases agree with TRBD2. Germline values: CDR1 SGHNT, CDR2 YYREEE (reference sequence). The trim removed 4 bases at V and 1 base at J, leaving 5 bases unmatched. The CDR3 consists of 15 residues.

The chain combines TRBV5-1 with TRBJ2-7; possibly TRBD1 for D (9 bases). The CDR3 spans 15 residues. Trimming removed 2 bases from V and 4 bases from J, with 16 bases in between. Germline CDR1 and CDR2: SGHRS and YFSETQ. CDR3 DNA: TGCGCCAGCAGCTTTACAGGGGGCGGGGGGTACGAGCAGTACTTC. It codes for CASSFTGGGGYEQYF.

The J gene is TRBJ1-3, the V gene TRBV5-1, with 10 nucleotides matching TRBD1. From germline, CDR1 is SGHRS and CDR2 YFSETQ. V dropped 4 bases and J dropped 9; count of bases not matched to a gene: 7. This CDR3 has 14 amino acids. The CDR3 spells CASSAGTGATTIYF. In DNA form, the CDR3 reads TGCGCCAGCAGCGCCGGGACAGGGGCTACCACCATATATTTT.

This clone has only one observation. The V call is TRBV4-1, the J call TRBJ1-1, with 8 bases aligning to TRBD1. The V gene's germline CDR1 is MGHRA and CDR2 YSYEKL. Trimming at V came to 0 bases and at J to 8 bases, leaving 11 bases not matched to a gene. This CDR3 has 16 amino acids. CDR3 sequence reads: CASSQESGRGPVEAFF. In DNA form, the CDR3 reads TGCGCCAGCAGCCAAGAATCTGGCAGGGGGCCAGTGGAAGCTTTCTTT.

The chain has TRBV28 and TRBJ2-7; the match to TRBD2 covers 8 bases. The V and J ends lost 5 bases and 3 bases, in that order; junction bases with no gene match: 9. The CDR3 length is 15 residues. Germline CDR1 is MDHEN and CDR2 is SYDVKM. The CDR3 here is CASSLPGTRGYEQYF. The DNA of the CDR3 is TGTGCCAGCAGTCTCCCCGGGACTAGAGGCTACGAGCAGTACTTC.

This rearrangement joins TRBV9 to TRBJ2-1; the match to TRBD2 covers 14 bases. After removal of 3 bases from V and 4 bases from J, the junction contained 6 bases not matched to a gene. There are 17 residues in the CDR3. Germline CDR1 is SGDLS and CDR2 is YYNGEE. The CDR3 region has the DNA TGTGCCAGCAGCGCCTGGACTAGCGGGGGGTTGTACAATGAGCAGTTCTTC. It encodes CASSAWTSGGLYNEQFF.

This rearrangement joins TRBV7-3 to TRBJ1-1; D gene unclear. The CDR3 is 13 residues long. Germline V CDR1 and CDR2: SGHTA, FQGTGA. Deletions cut 1 base from V and 3 bases from J, with 6 bases between. The CDR3 is CASSLMADTEAFF. In DNA, the CDR3 is TGTGCCAGCAGCTTAATGGCCGACACTGAAGCTTTCTTT.

This chain uses TRBV7-3 with TRBJ2-3, with 7 bases aligning to TRBD2. Germline CDR1 SGHTA, CDR2 FQGTGA. V shed 5 bases, J shed 3 bases, and the junction held 11 bases outside the gene matches. The CDR3 spans 16 residues. CDR3 amino acids: CASSRGWGGRTDTQYF. The CDR3 region has the DNA TGTGCCAGCAGCCGAGGGTGGGGGGGGAGGACAGATACGCAGTATTTT.

This clone was observed a single time. This rearrangement joins TRBV16 to TRBJ1-4; no definite D call. The CDR3 is made up of 14 amino acids. Germline CDR1 and CDR2: KGHSY and FQNENV. V lost 6 bases and J 8 bases, leaving 16 bases between the germline ends. The CDR3 region has the DNA TGTGCCAGCAGGAAAGAGCGGGTCCAAGAAAAACTGTTTTTT. Translation: CASRKERVQEKLFF.

The gene calls are TRBV10-3 and TRBJ1-2; TRBD1 matches at 8 bases. V lost 9 bases and J lost 4; bases outside the gene matches: 7. Germline V gene lookup returns CDR1 ENHRY and CDR2 SYGVKD. The CDR3 has 13 amino acids. DNA of the CDR3: TGTGCCATACTACAGGGGGGCGCCTATGGCTACACCTTC. This translates into CAILQGGAYGYTF.

The chain links TRBV7-9 to TRBJ2-7; 9 bases align to TRBD1. This CDR3 is 14 amino acids long. The V gene's germline CDR1 is SEHNR and CDR2 FQNEAQ (reference sequence). Trimming cost V 4 bases and J 3 bases; bases outside gene matches: 4. DNA of the CDR3: TGTGCCAGCAGCTCGGACAGGGGCAACTACGAGCAGTACTTC. Encoded protein: CASSSDRGNYEQYF.

This chain connects TRBV18 to TRBJ2-3; 7 bases are a match to TRBD1. This CDR3 has 15 residues. V shed 0 bases, J shed 5 bases, and the junction held 5 bases outside the gene matches. Germline values: CDR1 KGHSH, CDR2 LQKENI. The CDR3 here is CASSPPGQSRDTQYF. The CDR3 nucleotides are TGTGCCAGCTCACCACCGGGACAGTCCCGAGATACGCAGTATTTT.

V gene TRBV29-1 combines with J gene TRBJ1-1; no clear D. CDR1 and CDR2 (germline): SQVTM, ANQGSEA. The ends were cut back, 7 bases at V and 1 base at J, with 10 bases in the middle. CDR3 length: 12 amino acids. The DNA for the CDR3 is TGCAGCGCCGGACTACCGAACACTGAAGCTTTCTTT. Amino acids: CSAGLPNTEAFF.